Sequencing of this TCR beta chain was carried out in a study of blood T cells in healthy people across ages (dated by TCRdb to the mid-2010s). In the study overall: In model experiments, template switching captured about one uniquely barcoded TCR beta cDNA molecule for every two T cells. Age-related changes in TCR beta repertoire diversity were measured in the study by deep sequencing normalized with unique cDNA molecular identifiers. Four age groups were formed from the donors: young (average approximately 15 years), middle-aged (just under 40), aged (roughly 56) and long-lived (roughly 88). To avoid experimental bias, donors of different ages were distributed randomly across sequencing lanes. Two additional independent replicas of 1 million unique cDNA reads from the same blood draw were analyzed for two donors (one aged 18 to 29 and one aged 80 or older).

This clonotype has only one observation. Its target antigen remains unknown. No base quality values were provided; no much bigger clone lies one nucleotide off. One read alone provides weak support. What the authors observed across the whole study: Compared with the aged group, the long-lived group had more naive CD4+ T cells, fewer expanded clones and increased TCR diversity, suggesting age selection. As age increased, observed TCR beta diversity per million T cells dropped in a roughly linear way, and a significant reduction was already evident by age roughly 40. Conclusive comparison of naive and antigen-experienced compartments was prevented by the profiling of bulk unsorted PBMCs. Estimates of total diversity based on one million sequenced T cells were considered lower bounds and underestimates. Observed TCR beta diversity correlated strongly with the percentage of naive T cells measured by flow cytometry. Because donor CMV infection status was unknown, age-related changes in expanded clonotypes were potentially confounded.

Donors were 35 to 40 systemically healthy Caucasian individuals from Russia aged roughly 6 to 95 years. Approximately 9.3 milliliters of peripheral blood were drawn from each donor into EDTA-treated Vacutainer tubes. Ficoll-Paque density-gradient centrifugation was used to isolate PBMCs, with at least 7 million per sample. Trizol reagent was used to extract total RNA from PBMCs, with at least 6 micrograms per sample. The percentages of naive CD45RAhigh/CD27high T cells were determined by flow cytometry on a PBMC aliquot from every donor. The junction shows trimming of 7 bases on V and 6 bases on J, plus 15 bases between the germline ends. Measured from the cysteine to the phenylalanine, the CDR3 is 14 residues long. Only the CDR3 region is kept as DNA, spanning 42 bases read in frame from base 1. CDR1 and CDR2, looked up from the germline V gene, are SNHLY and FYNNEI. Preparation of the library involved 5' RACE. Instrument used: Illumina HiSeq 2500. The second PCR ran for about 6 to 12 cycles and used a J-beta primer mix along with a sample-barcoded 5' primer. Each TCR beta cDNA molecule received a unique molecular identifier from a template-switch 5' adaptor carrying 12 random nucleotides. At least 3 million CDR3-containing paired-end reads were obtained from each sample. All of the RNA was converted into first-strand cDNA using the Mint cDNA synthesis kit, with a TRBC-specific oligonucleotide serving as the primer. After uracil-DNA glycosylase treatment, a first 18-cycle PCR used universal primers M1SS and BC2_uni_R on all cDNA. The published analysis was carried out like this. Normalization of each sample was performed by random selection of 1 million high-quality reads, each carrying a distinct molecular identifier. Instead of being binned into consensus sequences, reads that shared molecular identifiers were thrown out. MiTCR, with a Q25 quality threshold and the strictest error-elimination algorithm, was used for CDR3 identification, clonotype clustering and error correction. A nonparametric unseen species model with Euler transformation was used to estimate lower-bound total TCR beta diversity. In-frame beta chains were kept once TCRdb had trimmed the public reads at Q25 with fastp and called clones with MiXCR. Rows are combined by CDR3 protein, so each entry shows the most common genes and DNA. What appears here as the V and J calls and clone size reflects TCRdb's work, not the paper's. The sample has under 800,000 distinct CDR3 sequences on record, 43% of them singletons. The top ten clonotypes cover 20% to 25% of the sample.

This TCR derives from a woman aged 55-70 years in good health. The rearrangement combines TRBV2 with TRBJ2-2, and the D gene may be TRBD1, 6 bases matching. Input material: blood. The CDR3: CASTLGASAGELFF. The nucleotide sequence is TGTGCCAGCACCCTGGGGGCTTCGGCCGGGGAGCTGTTTTTT.